The clone carrying this T cell receptor (beta chain) was counted between two and nine times. This sample is part of a study of blood T cell repertoires in COVID-19. The assay was immunoSEQ multiplex PCR, and TCRdb's table has in-frame clones only and misses some. In the table there are hundreds of thousands of clones, approximately 89% of which are singletons. This CDR3 is built from 17 residues. Two consecutive negative NP/OP PCR tests, clearance, or resolved symptoms defined Cohort 3 recovery. V usage is TRBV1 and J usage is TRBJ1-5; the DNA was not used to check the table's D call, TRBD1. TRBV1 is described as a pseudogene. This receptor was taken from a woman aged 40-49 years who had recovered from COVID-19. Specimen: PBMCs or T cells enriched from blood (not recorded which). The CDR3 coding sequence is TGCACCAGCAGCCAGGAACATTCCAGGGCGAGGTATCAGCCCCAGCATTTT. It codes for CTSSQEHSRARYQPQHF.